What follows are 8 T cell receptor beta chains derived from one specimen sequenced in a study of T cell repertoires in cytomegalovirus infection. TCRdb fed the reads into MiXCR, producing one record per CDR3 protein. The profile shows around 39,000 distinct CDR3 sequences, over 50% of them singletons. No antigen is known for these receptors. The material was CD8+ T cells from cultured PBMCs, obtained from culture after CMV antigen stimulation. Receptors originate from a human donor in good health (CMV status not recorded). Some clones in this sample may be carry-over from other donors' samples.

To note about this clonotype: This may arise from a read error, as a much more abundant clone is one base away. The V gene is TRBV7-8, the J gene TRBJ1-5; D gene unclear. This CDR3 comprises 16 residues. CDR1 and CDR2 from the germline V gene are SGHVS and FQNEAQ. V shed 5 bases and J shed 1 base, with 15 bases lying between them. CDR3 sequence (DNA): TGTGCCAGCAGCCTAGTTCCTGGGGTGAGCAATCAGCCCCAGCATTTT. This sequence encodes CASSLVPGVSNQPQHF.

This rearrangement joins TRBV3-1 to TRBJ1-2; D is ambiguous. The germline V gene encodes CDR1 LGHDT and CDR2 YNNKEL (reference sequence). The germline V and J ends were trimmed by 4 bases and 6 bases, with 15 bases remaining between them. The CDR3 spans 14 residues. The CDR3 DNA reads as TGTGCCAGCAGCCCGACAAGGCTGCTGAATGGCTACACCTTC. Translating it yields CASSPTRLLNGYTF. Full variable domain (remainder filled in from reference TRBV3-1 and TRBJ1-2): DTAVSQTPKYLVTQMGNDKSIKCEQNLGHDTMYWYKQDSKKFLKIMFSYNNKELIINETVPNRFSPKSPDKAHLNLHINSLELGDSAVYFCASSPTRLLNGYTFGSGTRLTVV.

The V and J genes are TRBV27 and TRBJ1-5; a possible D gene is TRBD1 (6 bases). V lost 6 bases and J lost 8, with 17 bases in between. The CDR3 sequence is 14 residues long. Germline V lookup: CDR1 MNHEY, CDR2 SMNVEV (reference sequence). The CDR3 nucleotides are TGTGCCAGCAGCCCATGGGGGCCAAGGGAGCCCCAGCATTTT. Translating it yields CASSPWGPREPQHF.

This chain links TRBV27 with TRBJ1-5; D not certain. This CDR3 contains 16 residues. Per the germline V gene, CDR1 is MNHEY and CDR2 is SMNVEV (reference sequence). V lost 5 bases and J lost 4, with 18 bases in between. The CDR3 sequence is CASSLAAGRINQPQHF. The CDR3, as DNA: TGTGCCAGCAGTCTGGCGGCCGGGAGGATAAATCAGCCCCAGCATTTT.

The chain has TRBV19 and TRBJ1-1; TRBD1 might be the D (6 bases). This CDR3 has 15 residues. V gave up 3 bases and J gave up 1 base, with 12 bases separating them. Germline values: CDR1 LNHDA, CDR2 SQIVND (reference sequence). CDR3 loop: CASSMGAGGNTEAFF. The CDR3 bases are TGTGCCAGTAGTATGGGGGCGGGCGGGAACACTGAAGCTTTCTTT. The whole variable domain, remainder taken from reference TRBV19 and TRBJ1-1, is DGGITQSPKYLFRKEGQNVTLSCEQNLNHDAMYWYRQDPGQGLRLIYYSQIVNDFQKGDIAEGYSVSREKKESFPLTVTSAQKNPTAFYLCASSMGAGGNTEAFFGQGTRLTVV.

The chain uses TRBV6-5 and TRBJ2-1, with D unresolved. The ends were cut back, 2 bases at V and 4 bases at J, with 9 bases in the middle. Per the germline V gene, CDR1 is MNHEY and CDR2 is SVGAGI. This CDR3 region has 14 residues. The CDR3 region has the DNA TGTGCCAGCAGTTACCCCCCCTTTTACAATGAGCAGTTCTTC. Protein product: CASSYPPFYNEQFF.

This clonotype was counted between two and nine times. The rearrangement links TRBV6-4 to TRBJ2-3, with unresolved D. The CDR3 is 13 residues long. The germline V gene encodes CDR1 MRHNA and CDR2 SNTAGT. Trimming pared 3 bases from V and 6 bases from J, leaving 10 bases between. The chain's CDR3 is CASSEDTRDTQYF. The CDR3 coding sequence is TGTGCCAGCAGTGAGGATACCCGGGATACGCAGTATTTT.

The sample holds a few counts of this clonotype. The CDR3 DNA is TGTGCCAGCAGCCCGCCTCCGATTCTATTCAATGAGCAGTTCTTC. Protein: CASSPPPILFNEQFF. V usage is TRBV7-2 and J usage is TRBJ2-1; D unresolved. CDR3 length: 15 residues. Trimming took 5 bases from V and 6 from J, leaving 17 bases between them. The germline gives CDR1 SGHTA, CDR2 FQGNSA.